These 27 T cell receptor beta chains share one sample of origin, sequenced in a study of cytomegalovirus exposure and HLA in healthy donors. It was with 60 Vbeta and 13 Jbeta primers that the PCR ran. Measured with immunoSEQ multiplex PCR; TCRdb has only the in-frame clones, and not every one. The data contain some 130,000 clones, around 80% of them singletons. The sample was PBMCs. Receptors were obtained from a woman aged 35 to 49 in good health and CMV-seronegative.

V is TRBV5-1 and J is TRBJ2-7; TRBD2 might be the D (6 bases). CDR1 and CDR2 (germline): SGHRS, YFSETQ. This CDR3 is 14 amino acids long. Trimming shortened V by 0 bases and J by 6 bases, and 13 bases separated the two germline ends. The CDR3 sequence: CASSLVRTTGEQYF. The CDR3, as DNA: TGCGCCAGCAGCTTGGTGAGGACTACGGGCGAGCAGTACTTC.

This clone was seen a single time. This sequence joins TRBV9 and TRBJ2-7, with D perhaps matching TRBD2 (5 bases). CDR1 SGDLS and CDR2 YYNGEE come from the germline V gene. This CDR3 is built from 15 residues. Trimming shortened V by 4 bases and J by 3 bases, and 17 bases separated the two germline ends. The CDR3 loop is CASSRGAKGHYEQYF. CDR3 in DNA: TGTGCCAGCAGCCGGGGAGCCAAGGGTCACTACGAGCAGTACTTC.

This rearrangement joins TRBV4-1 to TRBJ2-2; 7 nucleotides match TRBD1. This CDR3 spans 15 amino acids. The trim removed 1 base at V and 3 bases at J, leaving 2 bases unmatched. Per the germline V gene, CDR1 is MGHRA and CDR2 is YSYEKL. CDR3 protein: CASSQGDRYTGELFF. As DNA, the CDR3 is TGCGCCAGCAGCCAAGGGGACAGATACACCGGGGAGCTGTTTTTT.

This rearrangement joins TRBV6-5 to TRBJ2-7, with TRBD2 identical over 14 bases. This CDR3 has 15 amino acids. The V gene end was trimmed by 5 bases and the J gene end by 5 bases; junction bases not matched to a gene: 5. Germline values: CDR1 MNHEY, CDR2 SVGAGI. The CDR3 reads CASSGLAGGENEQYF. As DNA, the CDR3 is TGTGCCAGCAGTGGACTAGCGGGAGGAGAGAACGAGCAGTACTTC.

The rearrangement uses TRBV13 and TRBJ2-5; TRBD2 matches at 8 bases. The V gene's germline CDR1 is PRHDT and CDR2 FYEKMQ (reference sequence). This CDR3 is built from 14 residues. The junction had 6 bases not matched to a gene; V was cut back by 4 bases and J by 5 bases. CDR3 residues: CASSSRSGVETQYF. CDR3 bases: TGTGCCAGCAGCTCCCGTAGCGGGGTCGAGACCCAGTACTTC. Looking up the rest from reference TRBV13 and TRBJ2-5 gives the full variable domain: AAGVIQSPRHLIKEKRETATLKCYPIPRHDTVYWYQQGPGQDPQFLISFYEKMQSDKGSIPDRFSAQQFSDYHSELNMSSLELGDSALYFCASSSRSGVETQYFGPGTRLLVL.

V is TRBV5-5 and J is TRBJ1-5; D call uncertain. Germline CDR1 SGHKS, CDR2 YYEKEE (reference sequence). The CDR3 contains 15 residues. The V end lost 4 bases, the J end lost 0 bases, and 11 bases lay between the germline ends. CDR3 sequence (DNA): TGTGCCAGCAGCGGGCTGGCTTATAGCAATCAGCCCCAGCATTTT. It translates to CASSGLAYSNQPQHF.

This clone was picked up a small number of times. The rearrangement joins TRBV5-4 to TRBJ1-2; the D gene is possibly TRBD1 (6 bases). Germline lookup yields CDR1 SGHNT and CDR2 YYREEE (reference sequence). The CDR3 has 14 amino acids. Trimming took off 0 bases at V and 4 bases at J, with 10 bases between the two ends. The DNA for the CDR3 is TGTGCCAGCAGCTTGGACAGGGATTTCTATGGCTACACCTTC. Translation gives CASSLDRDFYGYTF.

The CDR3 region has the DNA TGTGCCAGCAGCGTAGAGAGCTCTGGAAACACCATATATTTT. Translation gives CASSVESSGNTIYF. The rearrangement uses TRBV9 and TRBJ1-3; D gene ambiguous. The CDR3 runs to 14 residues. Trimming removed 0 bases from V and 0 bases from J, with 4 bases in between. CDR1 is SGDLS and CDR2 is YYNGEE in the germline V gene.

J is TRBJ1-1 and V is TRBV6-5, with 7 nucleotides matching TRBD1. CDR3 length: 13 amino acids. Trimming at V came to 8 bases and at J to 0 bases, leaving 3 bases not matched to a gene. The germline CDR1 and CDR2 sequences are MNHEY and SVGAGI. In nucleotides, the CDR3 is TGTGCCAGCTGGGGACAGATGAACACTGAAGCTTTCTTT. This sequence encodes CASWGQMNTEAFF.

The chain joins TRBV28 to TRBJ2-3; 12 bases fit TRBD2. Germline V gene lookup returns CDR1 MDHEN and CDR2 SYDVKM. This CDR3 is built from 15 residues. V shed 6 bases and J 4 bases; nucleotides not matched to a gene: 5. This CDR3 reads CASSLAGGPPDTQYF. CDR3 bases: TGTGCCAGCAGCCTAGCGGGAGGGCCCCCAGATACGCAGTATTTT. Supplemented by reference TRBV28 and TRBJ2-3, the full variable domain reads DVKVTQSSRYLVKRTGEKVFLECVQDMDHENMFWYRQDPGLGLRLIYFSYDVKMKEKGDIPEGYSVSREKKERFSLILESASTNQTSMYLCASSLAGGPPDTQYFGPGTRLTVL.

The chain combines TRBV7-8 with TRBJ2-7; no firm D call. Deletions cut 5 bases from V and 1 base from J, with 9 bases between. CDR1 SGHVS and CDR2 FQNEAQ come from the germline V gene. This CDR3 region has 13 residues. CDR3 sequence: CASSLFESYEQYF. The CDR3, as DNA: TGTGCCAGCAGCCTCTTCGAGTCCTACGAGCAGTACTTC.

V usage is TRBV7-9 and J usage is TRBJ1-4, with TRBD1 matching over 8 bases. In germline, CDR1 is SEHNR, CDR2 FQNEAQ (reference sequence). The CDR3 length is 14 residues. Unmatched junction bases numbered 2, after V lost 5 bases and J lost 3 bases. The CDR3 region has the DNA TGTGCCAGCAGCCCGACAGGGGCTAATGAAAAACTGTTTTTT. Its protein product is CASSPTGANEKLFF. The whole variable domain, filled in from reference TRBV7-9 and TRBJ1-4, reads DTGVSQNPRHKITKRGQNVTFRCDPISEHNRLYWYRQTLGQGPEFLTYFQNEAQLEKSRLLSDRFSAERPKGSFSTLEIQRTEQGDSAMYLCASSPTGANEKLFFGSGTQLSVL.

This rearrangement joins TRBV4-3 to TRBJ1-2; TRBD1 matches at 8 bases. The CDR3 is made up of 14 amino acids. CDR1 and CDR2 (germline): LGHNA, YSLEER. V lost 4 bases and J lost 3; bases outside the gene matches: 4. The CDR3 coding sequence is TGCGCCAGCAGCCCAACAGGGGGTGACTATGGCTACACCTTC. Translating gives CASSPTGGDYGYTF.

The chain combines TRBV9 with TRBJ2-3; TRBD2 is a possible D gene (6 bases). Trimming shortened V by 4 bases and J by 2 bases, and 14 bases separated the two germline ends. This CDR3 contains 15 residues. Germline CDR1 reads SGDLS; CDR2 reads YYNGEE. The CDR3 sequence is CASSFTDYDTDTQYF. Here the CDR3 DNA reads TGTGCCAGCAGCTTTACGGACTATGACACAGATACGCAGTATTTT.

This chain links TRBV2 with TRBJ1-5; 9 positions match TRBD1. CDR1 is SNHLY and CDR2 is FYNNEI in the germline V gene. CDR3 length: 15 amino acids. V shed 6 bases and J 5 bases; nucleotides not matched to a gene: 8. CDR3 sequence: CASSPGQGVDQPQHF. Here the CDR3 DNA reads TGTGCCAGCAGCCCGGGACAGGGTGTCGATCAGCCCCAGCATTTT.

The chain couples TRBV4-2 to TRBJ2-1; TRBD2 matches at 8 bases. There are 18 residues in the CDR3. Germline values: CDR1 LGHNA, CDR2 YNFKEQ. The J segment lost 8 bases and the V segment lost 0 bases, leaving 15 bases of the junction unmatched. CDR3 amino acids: CASSQEARGAGDRDEQFF. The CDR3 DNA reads TGTGCCAGCAGCCAAGAGGCTCGAGGAGCGGGAGATCGAGATGAGCAGTTCTTC.

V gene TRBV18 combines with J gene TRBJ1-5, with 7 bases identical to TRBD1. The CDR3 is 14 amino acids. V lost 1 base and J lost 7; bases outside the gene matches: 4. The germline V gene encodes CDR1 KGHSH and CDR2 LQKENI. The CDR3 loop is CASSPQGAGQPQHF. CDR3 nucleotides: TGTGCCAGCTCACCACAGGGGGCAGGACAGCCCCAGCATTTT.

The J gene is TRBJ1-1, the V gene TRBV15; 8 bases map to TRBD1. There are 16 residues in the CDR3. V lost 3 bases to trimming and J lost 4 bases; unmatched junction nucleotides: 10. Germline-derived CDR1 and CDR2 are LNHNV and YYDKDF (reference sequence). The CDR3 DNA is TGTGCCACCAGCAGTGGACAGGGATTTCCCCTCACTGAAGCTTTCTTT. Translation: CATSSGQGFPLTEAFF.

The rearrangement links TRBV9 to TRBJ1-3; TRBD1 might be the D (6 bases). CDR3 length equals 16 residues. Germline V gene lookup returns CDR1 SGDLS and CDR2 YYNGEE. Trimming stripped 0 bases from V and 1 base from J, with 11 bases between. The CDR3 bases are TGTGCCAGCAGCGTAGAGGCAGGGGTTTCTGGAAACACCATATATTTT. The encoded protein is CASSVEAGVSGNTIYF.

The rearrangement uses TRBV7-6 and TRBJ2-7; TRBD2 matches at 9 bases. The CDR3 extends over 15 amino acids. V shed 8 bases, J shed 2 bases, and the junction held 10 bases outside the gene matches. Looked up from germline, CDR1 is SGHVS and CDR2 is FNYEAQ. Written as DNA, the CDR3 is TGTGCCAGCTCCCGCGGGCCTAGCGGGGCCTACGAGCAGTACTTC. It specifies CASSRGPSGAYEQYF.

The CDR3 region is CASARLGQAVDQPQHF. CDR3 DNA sequence: TGTGCCAGTGCCCGCCTGGGACAGGCGGTTGATCAGCCCCAGCATTTT. The gene calls are TRBV19 and TRBJ1-5; TRBD1 matches 8 bases. The CDR3 is 16 amino acids. Trimming at V came to 8 bases and at J to 5 bases, leaving 14 bases not matched to a gene. Germline V gene sequence: CDR1 LNHDA, CDR2 SQIVND (reference sequence).

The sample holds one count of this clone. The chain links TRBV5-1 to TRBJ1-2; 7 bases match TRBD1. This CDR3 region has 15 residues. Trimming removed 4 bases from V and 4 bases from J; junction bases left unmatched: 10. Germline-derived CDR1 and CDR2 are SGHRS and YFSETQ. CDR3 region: CASSTERQGVYGYTF. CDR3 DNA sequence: TGCGCCAGCAGCACCGAACGACAGGGCGTCTATGGCTACACCTTC.

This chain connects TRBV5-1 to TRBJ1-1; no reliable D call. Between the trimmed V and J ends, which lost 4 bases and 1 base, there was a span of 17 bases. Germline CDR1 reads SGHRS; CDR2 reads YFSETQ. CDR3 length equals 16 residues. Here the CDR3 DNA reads TGCGCCAGCAGCCAACTCCCGGCAGGTACGAACACTGAAGCTTTCTTT. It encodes CASSQLPAGTNTEAFF.

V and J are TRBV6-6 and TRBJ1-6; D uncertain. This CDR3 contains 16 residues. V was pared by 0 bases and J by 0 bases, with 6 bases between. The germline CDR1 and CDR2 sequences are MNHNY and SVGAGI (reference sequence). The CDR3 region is CASSYSSSSYNSPLHF. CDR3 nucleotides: TGTGCCAGCAGTTACTCTTCCAGCTCCTATAATTCACCCCTCCACTTT.

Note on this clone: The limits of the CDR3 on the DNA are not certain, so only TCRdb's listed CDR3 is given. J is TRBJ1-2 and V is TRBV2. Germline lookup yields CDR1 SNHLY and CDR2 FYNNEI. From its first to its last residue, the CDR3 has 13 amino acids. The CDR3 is CASILGGAWGYTF.

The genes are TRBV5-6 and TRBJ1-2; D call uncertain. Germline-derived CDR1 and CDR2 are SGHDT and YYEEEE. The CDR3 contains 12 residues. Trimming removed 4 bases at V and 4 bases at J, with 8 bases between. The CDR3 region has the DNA TGTGCCAGCAGCCTGCGGGGCTATGGCTACACCTTC. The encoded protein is CASSLRGYGYTF.

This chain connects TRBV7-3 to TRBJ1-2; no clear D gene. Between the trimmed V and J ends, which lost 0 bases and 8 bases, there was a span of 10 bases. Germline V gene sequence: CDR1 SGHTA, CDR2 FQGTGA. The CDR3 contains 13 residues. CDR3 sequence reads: CASSLTGGRGYTF. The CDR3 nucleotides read TGTGCCAGCAGCTTAACGGGAGGTAGAGGCTACACCTTC.